This T cell receptor (beta chain) came from a study of regulatory T cells in long-lasting Graves disease. General study findings and limits: Persistent Graves' patients showed reduced TCR diversity versus newly diagnosed patients. Persistent patients had more shared public clonotypes (roughly 2,700) than new patients (about 870).

The CDR3 runs 15 residues. V was pared by 5 bases and J by 11 bases, with 16 bases of the junction left unmatched. Germline V CDR1 and CDR2: MDHEN, SYDVKM. Arm-PCR of CDR3 regions with iRepertoire HTBI primers generated TCR beta libraries. TCRdb reprocessed the multiplex PCR reads via MiXCR and lists one record per CDR3 protein. The sample lists a few hundred thousand distinct CDR3 sequences, around 17% occurring once. Stated time point: newly diagnosed GD, antithyroid drugs for less than 3 months. Extracted RNA from PBMCs served as the source of the TCR library. This clonotype was recorded at least ten times. Antigen: not known. A further study also used this sample, focusing on T cells in Graves' hyperthyroidism and ophthalmopathy. That investigation notes: Investigators excluded patients with uncontrolled infection, other autoimmune disease, pregnancy or lactation.

The receptor comes from a man in his forties with Graves disease. The chain uses TRBV28 and TRBJ1-1; 8 bases line up with TRBD1. Here the sequenced sample was peripheral blood mononuclear cells (PBMCs), taken at new diagnosis, from a patient treated with antithyroid drugs. The CDR3 nucleotides read TGTGCCAGCAGTCCACCCGAGCCAGGACAGGGAGGCGCTTTCTTT. Protein: CASSPPEPGQGGAFF. The entire variable domain, with the rest obtained from reference TRBV28 and TRBJ1-1, is as follows: DVKVTQSSRYLVKRTGEKVFLECVQDMDHENMFWYRQDPGLGLRLIYFSYDVKMKEKGDIPEGYSVSREKKERFSLILESASTNQTSMYLCASSPPEPGQGGAFFGQGTRLTVV.